One sample yielded the 27 T cell receptor beta chains listed below, sequenced in a study of beta chain features in type 1 diabetes. The investigators reverse transcribed all of the isolated RNA, so they sequenced expressed TCRB transcripts. Repertoires were generated with immunoSEQ multiplex PCR, while TCRdb's copy carries only in-frame clones and drops some. The sample yields roughly 250,000 clones, just over 20% seen once. Study conclusions and caveats: TCRB CDR3 length was moderately but significantly reduced in all four CD4+ subsets of Type 1 diabetes patients.

Their antigens remain unidentified. Sequencing input: naive CD4+ T cells from blood. These receptors came from a middle-aged woman with type 1 diabetes.

This clone was seen only a few times. The chain is built from TRBV6-6 and TRBJ2-1; TRBD2 aligns across 11 bases. There are 15 residues in the CDR3. CDR1 and CDR2 (germline): MNHNY, SVGAGI (reference sequence). V lost 5 bases, J lost 10 bases, and 10 bases stayed unmatched. The CDR3 region is CASSGTSGLYSEQFF. The CDR3 coding sequence is TGTGCCAGCAGTGGGACTAGCGGCCTTTATAGCGAGCAGTTCTTC.

The chain has TRBV18 and TRBJ2-7; TRBD1 matches 7 bases. The CDR3 sequence is 15 residues long. The J segment lost 3 bases and the V segment lost 3 bases, leaving 8 bases of the junction unmatched. CDR1 and CDR2 (germline): KGHSH, LQKENI. The CDR3 sequence: CASSPTGTVSYEQYF. CDR3 in DNA: TGTGCCAGCTCACCGACCGGGACAGTCAGCTACGAGCAGTACTTC.

This clone turned up a few times. The rearrangement links TRBV7-2 to TRBJ2-3; 15 bases fit TRBD2. CDR3 length: 16 amino acids. The J segment lost 6 bases and the V segment lost 5 bases, leaving 6 bases of the junction unmatched. From germline, CDR1 is SGHTA and CDR2 FQGNSA. The CDR3 protein is CASSLGLAGGRDTQYF. In DNA form, the CDR3 reads TGTGCCAGCAGCCTTGGACTAGCGGGAGGGAGGGATACGCAGTATTTT.

This chain connects TRBV5-1 to TRBJ2-2; no firm D call. Trimming removed 0 bases from V and 6 bases from J, with 12 bases in between. Germline lookup yields CDR1 SGHRS and CDR2 YFSETQ. The CDR3 sequence is 15 residues long. The CDR3 DNA reads TGCGCCAGCAGCTTGGACTTTATCTTACCCGGGGAGCTGTTTTTT. Translating it yields CASSLDFILPGELFF.

This clone was seen only a few times. V is TRBV4-1 and J is TRBJ2-7; 8 bases align to TRBD2. The CDR3 is made up of 18 amino acids. Trimming at V came to 1 base and at J to 0 bases, leaving 11 bases not matched to a gene. Looked up from germline, CDR1 is MGHRA and CDR2 is YSYEKL. The CDR3 spells CASSQGTAGEGSSYEQYF. The CDR3 DNA reads as TGCGCCAGCAGCCAAGGTACAGCGGGAGAAGGGAGCTCCTACGAGCAGTACTTC.

The sample holds a few counts of this clone. The rearrangement links TRBV6-6 to TRBJ2-5, with D possibly matching TRBD1 (7 bases). The CDR3 has 15 amino acids. The V gene lost 5 bases and the J gene lost 2 bases, with 15 bases spanning the gap. Per the germline V gene, CDR1 is MNHNY and CDR2 is SVGAGI (reference sequence). The CDR3 sequence: CASSLGGTEQETQYF. The CDR3 DNA is TGTGCCAGCAGTCTAGGGGGGACAGAACAAGAGACCCAGTACTTC.

The chain combines TRBV5-4 with TRBJ2-1; 8 bases are shared with TRBD2. This CDR3 is built from 13 residues. Germline CDR1 is SGHNT and CDR2 is YYREEE (reference sequence). Germline trimming cut 3 bases from V and 15 bases from J; bases unmatched to any gene: 11. As DNA, the CDR3 is TGTGCCAGCAGCTGGCGGGAGGCGGGAGTTCTGTTCTTC. Protein: CASSWREAGVLFF.

V usage is TRBV7-9 and J usage is TRBJ1-5; D call uncertain. The CDR3 totals 12 residues. Trimming took off 1 base at V and 5 bases at J, with 3 bases between the two ends. Germline CDR1 SEHNR, CDR2 FQNEAQ (reference sequence). The CDR3: CASSLVDQPQHF. Here the CDR3 DNA reads TGTGCCAGCAGCTTAGTAGATCAGCCCCAGCATTTT.

This chain joins TRBV30 and TRBJ1-1; D might be TRBD1 (5 bases). This CDR3 comprises 13 residues. The V end was cut by 6 bases, the J end by 3 bases, with 14 bases between. CDR1 GTSNPN and CDR2 SVGIG come from the germline V gene (reference sequence). The CDR3 is CACGGEGDTEAFF. As DNA, the CDR3 is TGTGCCTGCGGAGGGGAAGGCGACACTGAAGCTTTCTTT. The full variable domain, rest sourced from reference TRBV30 and TRBJ1-1, is SQTIHQWPATLVQPVGSPLSLECTVEGTSNPNLYWYRQAAGRGLQLLFYSVGIGQISSEVPQNLSASRPQDRQFILSSKKLLLSDSGFYLCACGGEGDTEAFFGQGTRLTVV.

V gene TRBV28 combines with J gene TRBJ2-5; 10 bases line up with TRBD1. The germline V gene encodes CDR1 MDHEN and CDR2 SYDVKM. J was trimmed by 5 bases and V by 8 bases; bases with no gene match: 2. CDR3 length: 12 amino acids. For the CDR3, the DNA is TGTGCCAGCTGGACAGGGGGTGAGACCCAGTACTTC. Translation gives CASWTGGETQYF. Filled out from reference TRBV28 and TRBJ2-5, the complete variable domain reads DVKVTQSSRYLVKRTGEKVFLECVQDMDHENMFWYRQDPGLGLRLIYFSYDVKMKEKGDIPEGYSVSREKKERFSLILESASTNQTSMYLCASWTGGETQYFGPGTRLLVL.

This chain uses TRBV6-5 with TRBJ2-7; TRBD1 might be the D (6 bases). CDR3 length: 15 amino acids. Per the germline V gene, CDR1 is MNHEY and CDR2 is SVGAGI. V dropped 2 bases and J dropped 5 bases, with 16 bases sitting between them. The CDR3 loop is CASSYAPGHRNEQYF. CDR3 nucleotides: TGTGCCAGCAGTTACGCTCCGGGACACCGCAACGAGCAGTACTTC.

In its sample, this clone was seen once. This chain uses TRBV19 with TRBJ2-1, with D perhaps matching TRBD2 (5 bases). V lost 1 base and J 6 bases, leaving 16 bases between the germline ends. Germline V CDR1 and CDR2: LNHDA, SQIVND (reference sequence). The CDR3 spans 16 residues. CDR3: CASSIGLSGGFNEQFF. CDR3 in DNA: TGTGCCAGTAGTATAGGATTAAGCGGAGGATTCAATGAGCAGTTCTTC. Full variable domain (remainder filled in from reference TRBV19 and TRBJ2-1): DGGITQSPKYLFRKEGQNVTLSCEQNLNHDAMYWYRQDPGQGLRLIYYSQIVNDFQKGDIAEGYSVSREKKESFPLTVTSAQKNPTAFYLCASSIGLSGGFNEQFFGPGTRLTVL.

The chain uses TRBV19 and TRBJ1-1, with 7 nucleotides matching TRBD1. The V and J ends lost 6 bases and 0 bases, in that order; junction bases with no gene match: 4. Germline V gene data show CDR1 as LNHDA and CDR2 as SQIVND (reference sequence). This CDR3 spans 14 amino acids. The CDR3 DNA reads as TGTGCCAGTAGCAACAGGGGATTGAACACTGAAGCTTTCTTT. Translated, it gives CASSNRGLNTEAFF.

This clone was observed a few times. The chain is built from TRBV30 and TRBJ2-1; 9 bases are shared with TRBD2. CDR1 is GTSNPN and CDR2 is SVGIG in the germline V gene (reference sequence). The CDR3 spans 13 residues. The V segment lost 0 bases and the J segment 7 bases; nucleotides outside the gene matches: 1. The CDR3 bases are TGTGCCTGGAGTGTTAGCGGGAGTAATGAGCAGTTCTTC. Its protein is CAWSVSGSNEQFF.

V and J are TRBV7-2 and TRBJ1-1, with D unresolved. The CDR3 consists of 16 residues. Per germline, CDR1 SGHTA and CDR2 FQGNSA. V gave up 8 bases and J gave up 7 bases, with 26 bases separating them. CDR3 amino acids: CASARSGRRFVNEAFF. The CDR3 DNA follows: TGTGCCAGCGCGCGGTCGGGTCGGCGGTTTGTCAATGAAGCTTTCTTT. The full variable domain, with the rest looked up from reference TRBV7-2 and TRBJ1-1, is GAGVSQSPSNKVTEKGKDVELRCDPISGHTALYWYRQSLGQGLEFLIYFQGNSAPDKSGLPSDRFSAERTGGSVSTLTIQRTQQEDSAVYLCASARSGRRFVNEAFFGQGTRLTVV.

The chain recombines TRBV30 with TRBJ2-7; tentatively, D is TRBD1 (5 bases). The CDR3 covers 13 residues. V was shortened by 2 bases and J by 5 bases, with 13 bases between the two germline ends. Germline V CDR1 and CDR2: GTSNPN, SVGIG (reference sequence). The CDR3 region has the DNA TGTGCCTGGAGTCCCACCATAGGGGACGAGCAGTACTTC. It encodes CAWSPTIGDEQYF.

There are a few counts of this clone. The J gene is TRBJ1-2, the V gene TRBV29-1; TRBD1 matches at 9 bases. Germline CDR1 is SQVTM and CDR2 is ANQGSEA. The V segment lost 3 bases and the J segment 2 bases; nucleotides outside the gene matches: 10. CDR3 size: 16 residues. DNA for the CDR3: TGCAGCGTTGATAAAACAGGGGGCGGTTTAAACTATGGCTACACCTTC. Encoded protein: CSVDKTGGGLNYGYTF.

The chain's CDR3 is CASSFRGEQYF. The CDR3 DNA reads TGTGCCAGTAGTTTCCGGGGGGAGCAGTACTTC. This sequence joins TRBV19 and TRBJ2-7; D possibly corresponds to TRBD2 (6 bases). V was cut by 5 bases and J by 7 bases, with 9 bases left in between. This CDR3 is built from 11 residues. The germline V gene encodes CDR1 LNHDA and CDR2 SQIVND (reference sequence).

This chain uses TRBV18 with TRBJ2-1, with TRBD1 identical over 11 bases. The V and J ends lost 6 bases and 14 bases, in that order; junction bases with no gene match: 6. CDR1 is KGHSH, CDR2 LQKENI, per germline. The CDR3 covers 12 residues. CDR3 DNA sequence: TGTGCCAGCTCTACGGACAGGGGGCTCGAGTTCTTC. Encoded protein: CASSTDRGLEFF.

The chain links TRBV7-3 to TRBJ1-2; 8 nucleotides line up with TRBD1. Germline trimming cut 9 bases from V and 8 bases from J; bases unmatched to any gene: 8. Germline CDR1 is SGHTA and CDR2 is FQGTGA. This CDR3 is 12 amino acids long. Written as DNA, the CDR3 is TGTGCCAGGGGTGGACAGGGTTGGGGCTACACCTTC. Translated, it gives CARGGQGWGYTF.

This clone was detected only a few times. The chain uses TRBV29-1 and TRBJ1-1; 7 positions match TRBD1. The ends lost 3 bases at V and 5 bases at J; junction bases unmatched: 6. The CDR3 loop spans 13 amino acids. Looked up from germline, CDR1 is SQVTM and CDR2 is ANQGSEA. CDR3: CSVDMAGGTEAFF. In DNA form, the CDR3 reads TGCAGCGTTGACATGGCAGGGGGGACTGAAGCTTTCTTT.

This rearrangement joins TRBV5-1 to TRBJ1-5; a possible D gene is TRBD1 (5 bases). V was shortened by 1 base and J by 2 bases, with 10 bases between the two germline ends. The CDR3 sequence is 15 residues long. Germline CDR1 reads SGHRS; CDR2 reads YFSETQ. CDR3 nucleotide sequence: TGCGCCAGCAGCTTGTCCACGGGGGGCAATCAGCCCCAGCATTTT. It specifies CASSLSTGGNQPQHF.

V and J are TRBV4-1 and TRBJ2-5; 7 nucleotides align to TRBD2. Looked up from germline, CDR1 is MGHRA and CDR2 is YSYEKL. The CDR3 consists of 16 residues. The ends lost 6 bases at V and 4 bases at J; junction bases unmatched: 14. The CDR3 DNA reads TGCGCCAGCAGACCTAACCGGGACTATCCGGGAGAGACCCAGTACTTC. This translates into CASRPNRDYPGETQYF.

This clone appeared a few times. The V call is TRBV6-6, the J call TRBJ1-5; 7 bases line up with TRBD1. This CDR3 is built from 15 residues. In germline, CDR1 is MNHNY, CDR2 SVGAGI (reference sequence). Trimming cost V 4 bases and J 1 base; bases outside gene matches: 4. CDR3 bases: TGTGCCAGCAGTTCCTGGGACAGCAGCAATCAGCCCCAGCATTTT. Translating gives CASSSWDSSNQPQHF.

This clone was recorded only once. The chain carries TRBV5-1 and TRBJ2-5, with TRBD1 matching 7 bases. V gave up 4 bases and J gave up 4 bases; unmatched junction bases: 7. Germline CDR1 and CDR2: SGHRS and YFSETQ. This CDR3 region has 14 residues. CDR3 protein: CASSLMTGPETQYF. The CDR3 bases are TGCGCCAGCAGCCTCATGACAGGGCCAGAGACCCAGTACTTC.

This clone has only a few counts. The chain carries TRBV4-3 and TRBJ1-2; 7 bases fit TRBD1. The CDR3 runs to 14 residues. The trim removed 3 bases at V and 8 bases at J, leaving 9 bases unmatched. Per germline, CDR1 LGHNA and CDR2 YSLEER. The CDR3 region is CASSQGQQPEGYTF. The CDR3 region has the DNA TGCGCCAGCAGCCAGGGACAGCAACCGGAGGGCTACACCTTC.

This chain connects TRBV4-2 to TRBJ2-1; 7 nucleotides match TRBD1. V shed 2 bases and J 5 bases; nucleotides not matched to a gene: 15. The CDR3 consists of 18 residues. CDR1 and CDR2 (germline): LGHNA, YNFKEQ. CDR3 in DNA: TGTGCCAGCAGCCAAAAGGGGGCCTGGGTAGCGACCCACAATGAGCAGTTCTTC. Translated: CASSQKGAWVATHNEQFF.